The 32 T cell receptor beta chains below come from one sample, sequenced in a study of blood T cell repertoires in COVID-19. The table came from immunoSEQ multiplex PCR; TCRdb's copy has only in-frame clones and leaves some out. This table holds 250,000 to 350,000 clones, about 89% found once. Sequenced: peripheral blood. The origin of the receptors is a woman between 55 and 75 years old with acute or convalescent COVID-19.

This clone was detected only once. CDR3 in DNA: TGCAGTGCTAGGGGACAGGGCGGCTACACCTTC. Encoded protein: CSARGQGGYTF. V is TRBV20-1 and J is TRBJ1-2, with 9 bases lining up with TRBD1. The CDR3 runs to 11 residues. The ends lost 3 bases at V and 8 bases at J; junction bases unmatched: 1. CDR1 and CDR2 (germline): DFQATT, SNEGSKA (reference sequence).

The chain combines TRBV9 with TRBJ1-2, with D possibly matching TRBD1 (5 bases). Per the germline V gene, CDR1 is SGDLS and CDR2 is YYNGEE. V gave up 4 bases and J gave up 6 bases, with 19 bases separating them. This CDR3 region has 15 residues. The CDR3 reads CASSPRWFWGDGYTF. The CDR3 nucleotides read TGTGCCAGCAGCCCTAGGTGGTTTTGGGGGGATGGCTACACCTTC.

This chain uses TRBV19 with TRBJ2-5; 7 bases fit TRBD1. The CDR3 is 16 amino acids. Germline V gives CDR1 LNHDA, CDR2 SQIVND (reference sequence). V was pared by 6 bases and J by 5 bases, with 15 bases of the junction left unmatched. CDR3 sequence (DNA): TGTGCCAGTAGAAGATTCGGACGGACAGGCGGGGAGACCCAGTACTTC. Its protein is CASRRFGRTGGETQYF.

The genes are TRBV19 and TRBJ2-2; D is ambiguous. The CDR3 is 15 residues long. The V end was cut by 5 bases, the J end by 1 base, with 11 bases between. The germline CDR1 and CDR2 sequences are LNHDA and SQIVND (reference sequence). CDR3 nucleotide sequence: TGTGCCAGTAGTCACGGCGGTGTGAACACCGGGGAGCTGTTTTTT. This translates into CASSHGGVNTGELFF.

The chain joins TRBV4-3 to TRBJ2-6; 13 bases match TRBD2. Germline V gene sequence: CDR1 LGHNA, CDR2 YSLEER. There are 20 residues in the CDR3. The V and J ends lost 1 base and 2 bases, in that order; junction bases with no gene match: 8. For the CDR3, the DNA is TGCGCCAGCAGCCAAGTTACTAGCGGGGGGGCCTTTGCTGGGGCCAACGTCCTGACTTTC. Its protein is CASSQVTSGGAFAGANVLTF.

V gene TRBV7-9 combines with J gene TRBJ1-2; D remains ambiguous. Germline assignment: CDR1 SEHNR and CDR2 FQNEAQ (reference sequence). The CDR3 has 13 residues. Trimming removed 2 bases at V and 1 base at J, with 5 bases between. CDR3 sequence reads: CASSLRDNYGYTF. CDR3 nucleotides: TGTGCCAGCAGCTTACGAGATAACTATGGCTACACCTTC.

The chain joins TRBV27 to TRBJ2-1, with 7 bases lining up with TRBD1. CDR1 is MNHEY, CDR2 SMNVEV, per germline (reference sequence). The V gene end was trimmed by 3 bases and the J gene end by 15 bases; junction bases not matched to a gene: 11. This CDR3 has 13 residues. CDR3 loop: CASSFRQGRWTFF. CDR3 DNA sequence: TGTGCCAGCAGTTTCCGACAGGGACGATGGACGTTCTTC.

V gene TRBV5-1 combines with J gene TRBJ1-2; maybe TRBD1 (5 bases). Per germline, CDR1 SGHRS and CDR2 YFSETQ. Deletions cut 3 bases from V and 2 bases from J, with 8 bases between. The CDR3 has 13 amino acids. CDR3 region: CASSWDLNYGYTF. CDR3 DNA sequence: TGCGCCAGCAGCTGGGACTTAAACTATGGCTACACCTTC.

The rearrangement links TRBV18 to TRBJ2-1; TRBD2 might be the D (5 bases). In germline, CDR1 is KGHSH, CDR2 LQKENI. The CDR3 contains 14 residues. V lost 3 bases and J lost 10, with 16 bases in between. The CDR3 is CASSPEDWTFEQFF. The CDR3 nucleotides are TGTGCCAGCTCACCCGAAGATTGGACTTTCGAGCAGTTCTTC.

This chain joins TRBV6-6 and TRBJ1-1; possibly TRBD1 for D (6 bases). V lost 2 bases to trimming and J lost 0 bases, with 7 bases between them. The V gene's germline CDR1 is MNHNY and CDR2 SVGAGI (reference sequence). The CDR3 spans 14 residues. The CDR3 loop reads CASSYNRVNTEAFF. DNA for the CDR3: TGTGCCAGCAGTTACAACAGGGTGAACACTGAAGCTTTCTTT.

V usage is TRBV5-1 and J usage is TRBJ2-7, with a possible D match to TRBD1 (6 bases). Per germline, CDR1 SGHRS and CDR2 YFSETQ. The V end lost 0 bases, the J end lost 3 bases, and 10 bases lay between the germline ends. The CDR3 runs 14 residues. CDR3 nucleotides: TGCGCCAGCAGCTTGGTGGGGGCCCTCTACGAGCAGTACTTC. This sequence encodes CASSLVGALYEQYF.

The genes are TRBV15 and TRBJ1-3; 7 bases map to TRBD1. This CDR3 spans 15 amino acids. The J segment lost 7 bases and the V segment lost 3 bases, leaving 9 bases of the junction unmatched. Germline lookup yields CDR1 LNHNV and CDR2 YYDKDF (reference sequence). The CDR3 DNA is TGTGCCACCAGCAGTCCTAAGGGGGCAGCGAACACCATATATTTT. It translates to CATSSPKGAANTIYF.

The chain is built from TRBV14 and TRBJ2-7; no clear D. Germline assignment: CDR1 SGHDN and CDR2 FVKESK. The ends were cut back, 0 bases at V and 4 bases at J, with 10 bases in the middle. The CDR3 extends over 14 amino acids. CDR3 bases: TGTGCCAGCAGCCAAGATAACAGATTATACGAGCAGTACTTC. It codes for CASSQDNRLYEQYF.

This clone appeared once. For the CDR3, the DNA is TGTGCCAGCAGCGTAGGTGGGGACAGGCTTAATGAAAAACTGTTTTTT. Amino acids: CASSVGGDRLNEKLFF. The chain joins TRBV9 to TRBJ1-4; TRBD1 matches 8 bases. The ends lost 0 bases at V and 4 bases at J; junction bases unmatched: 5. The CDR3 consists of 16 residues. Germline CDR1 is SGDLS and CDR2 is YYNGEE.

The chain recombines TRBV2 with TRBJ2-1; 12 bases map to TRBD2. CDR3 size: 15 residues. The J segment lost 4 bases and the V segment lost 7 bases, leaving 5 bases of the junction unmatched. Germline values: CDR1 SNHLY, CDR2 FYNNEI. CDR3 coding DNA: TGTGCCAGCACCAGACTAGCGGGGGAGTACAATGAGCAGTTCTTC. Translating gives CASTRLAGEYNEQFF.

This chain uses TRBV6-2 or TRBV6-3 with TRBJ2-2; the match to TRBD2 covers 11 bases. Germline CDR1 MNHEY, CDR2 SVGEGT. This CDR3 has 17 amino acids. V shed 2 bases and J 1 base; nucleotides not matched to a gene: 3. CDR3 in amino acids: CASSYPGLAGNTGELFF. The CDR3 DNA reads TGTGCCAGCAGTTACCCCGGACTAGCGGGGAACACCGGGGAGCTGTTTTTT.

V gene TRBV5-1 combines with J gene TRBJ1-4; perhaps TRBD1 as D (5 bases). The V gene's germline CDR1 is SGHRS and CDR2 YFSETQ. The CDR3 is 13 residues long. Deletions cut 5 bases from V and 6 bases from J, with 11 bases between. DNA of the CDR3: TGCGCCAGCAGTTTCGGGGGTGATGAAAAACTGTTTTTT. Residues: CASSFGGDEKLFF.

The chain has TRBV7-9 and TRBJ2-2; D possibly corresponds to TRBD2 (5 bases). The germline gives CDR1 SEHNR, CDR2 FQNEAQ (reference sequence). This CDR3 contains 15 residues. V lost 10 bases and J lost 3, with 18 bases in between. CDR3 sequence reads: CATTVGPGDTGELFF. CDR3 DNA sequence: TGTGCCACCACAGTGGGCCCCGGGGACACCGGGGAGCTGTTTTTT. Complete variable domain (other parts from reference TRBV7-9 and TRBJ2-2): DTGVSQNPRHKITKRGQNVTFRCDPISEHNRLYWYRQTLGQGPEFLTYFQNEAQLEKSRLLSDRFSAERPKGSFSTLEIQRTEQGDSAMYLCATTVGPGDTGELFFGEGSRLTVL.

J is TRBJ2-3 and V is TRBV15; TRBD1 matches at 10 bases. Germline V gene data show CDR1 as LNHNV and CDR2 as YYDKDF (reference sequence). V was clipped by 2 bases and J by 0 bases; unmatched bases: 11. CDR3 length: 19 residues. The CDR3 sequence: CATSRSDRGLISSTDTQYF. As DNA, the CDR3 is TGTGCCACCAGCAGATCCGACAGGGGGCTTATCTCTAGCACAGATACGCAGTATTTT.

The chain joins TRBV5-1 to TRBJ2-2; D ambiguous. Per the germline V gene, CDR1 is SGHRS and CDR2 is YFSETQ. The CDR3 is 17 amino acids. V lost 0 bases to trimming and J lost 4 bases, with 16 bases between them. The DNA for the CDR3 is TGCGCCAGCAGCTTGGCATCCACTACCTCTACCACCGGGGAGCTGTTTTTT. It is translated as CASSLASTTSTTGELFF.

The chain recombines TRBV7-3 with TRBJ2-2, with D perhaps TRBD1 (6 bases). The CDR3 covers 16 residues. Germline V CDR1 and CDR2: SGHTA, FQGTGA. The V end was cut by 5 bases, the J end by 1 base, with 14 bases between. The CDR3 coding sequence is TGTGCCAGCAGCCCACAGGACAGCCGGAACACCGGGGAGCTGTTTTTT. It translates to CASSPQDSRNTGELFF.

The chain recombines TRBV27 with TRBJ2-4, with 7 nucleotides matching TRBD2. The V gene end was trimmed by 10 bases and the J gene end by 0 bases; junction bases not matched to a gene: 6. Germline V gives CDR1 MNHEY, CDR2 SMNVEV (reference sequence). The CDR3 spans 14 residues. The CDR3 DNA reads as TGTGCCACCCGAGCGGGAATAGCCAAAAACATTCAGTACTTC. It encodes CATRAGIAKNIQYF.

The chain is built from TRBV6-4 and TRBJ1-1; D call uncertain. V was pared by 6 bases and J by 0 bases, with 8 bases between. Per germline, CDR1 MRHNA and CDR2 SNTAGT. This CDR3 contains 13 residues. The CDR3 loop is CASSLAMNTEAFF. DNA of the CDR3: TGTGCCAGCAGCTTGGCCATGAACACTGAAGCTTTCTTT.

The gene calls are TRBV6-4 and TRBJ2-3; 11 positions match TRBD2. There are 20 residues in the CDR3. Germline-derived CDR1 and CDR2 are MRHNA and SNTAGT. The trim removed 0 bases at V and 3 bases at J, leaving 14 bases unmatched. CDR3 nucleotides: TGTGCCAGCAGTGACTCCTACCCCGGAACTAGCGGGGGTTTGACAGATACGCAGTATTTT. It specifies CASSDSYPGTSGGLTDTQYF.

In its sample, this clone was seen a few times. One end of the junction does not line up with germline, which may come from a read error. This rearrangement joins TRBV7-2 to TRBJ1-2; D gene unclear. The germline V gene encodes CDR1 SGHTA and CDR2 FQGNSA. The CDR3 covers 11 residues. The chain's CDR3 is CASSLKPVPSF. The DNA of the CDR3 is TGTGCCAGCAGCTTAAAGCCGGTGCCTTCCTTC. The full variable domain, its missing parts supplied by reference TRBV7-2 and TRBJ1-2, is GAGVSQSPSNKVTEKGKDVELRCDPISGHTALYWYRQSLGQGLEFLIYFQGNSAPDKSGLPSDRFSAERTGGSVSTLTIQRTQQEDSAVYLCASSLKPVPSFGSGTRLTVV.

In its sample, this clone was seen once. CDR3 sequence reads: CASSPDRAEGYTF. Written as DNA, the CDR3 is TGTGCCAGCTCTCCGGACAGGGCGGAGGGCTACACCTTC. The chain has TRBV18 and TRBJ1-2; 8 nucleotides match TRBD1. J gave up 8 bases and V 6 bases, and 8 bases lay outside the gene matches. CDR3 length equals 13 residues. Germline V gene data show CDR1 as KGHSH and CDR2 as LQKENI. Variable domain in full (rest from reference TRBV18 and TRBJ1-2): NAGVMQNPRHLVRRRGQEARLRCSPMKGHSHVYWYRQLPEEGLKFMVYLQKENIIDESGMPKERFSAEFPKEGPSILRIQQVVRGDSAAYFCASSPDRAEGYTFGSGTRLTVV.

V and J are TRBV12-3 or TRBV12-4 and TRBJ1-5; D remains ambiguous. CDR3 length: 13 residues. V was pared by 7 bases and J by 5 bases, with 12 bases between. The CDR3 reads CASTRGSYQPQHF. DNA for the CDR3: TGTGCCAGCACCCGAGGGAGTTATCAGCCCCAGCATTTT.

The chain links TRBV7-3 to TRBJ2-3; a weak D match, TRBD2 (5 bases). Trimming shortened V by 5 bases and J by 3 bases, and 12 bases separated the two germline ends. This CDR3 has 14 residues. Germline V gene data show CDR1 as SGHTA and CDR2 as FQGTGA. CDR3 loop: CASSPGSRTDTQYF. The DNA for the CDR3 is TGTGCCAGCAGCCCGGGATCTAGGACAGATACGCAGTATTTT.

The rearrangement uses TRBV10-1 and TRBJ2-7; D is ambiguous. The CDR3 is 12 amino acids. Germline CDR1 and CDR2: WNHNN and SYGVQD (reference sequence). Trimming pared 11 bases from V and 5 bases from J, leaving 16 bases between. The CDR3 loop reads CALRGSIDEQYF. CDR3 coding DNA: TGCGCCCTAAGAGGTAGCATCGACGAGCAGTACTTC.

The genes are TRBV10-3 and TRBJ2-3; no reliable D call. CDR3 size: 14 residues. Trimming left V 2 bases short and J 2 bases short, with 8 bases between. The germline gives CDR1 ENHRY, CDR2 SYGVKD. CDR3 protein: CAISEAPPTDTQYF. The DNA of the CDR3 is TGTGCCATCAGTGAGGCGCCGCCCACAGATACGCAGTATTTT.

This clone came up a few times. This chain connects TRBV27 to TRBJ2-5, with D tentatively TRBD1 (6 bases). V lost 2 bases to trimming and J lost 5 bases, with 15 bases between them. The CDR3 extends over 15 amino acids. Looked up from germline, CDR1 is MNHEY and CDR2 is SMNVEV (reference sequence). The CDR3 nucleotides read TGTGCCAGCAGTTTAAATCCCCAGGGGTGGGAGACCCAGTACTTC. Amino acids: CASSLNPQGWETQYF.

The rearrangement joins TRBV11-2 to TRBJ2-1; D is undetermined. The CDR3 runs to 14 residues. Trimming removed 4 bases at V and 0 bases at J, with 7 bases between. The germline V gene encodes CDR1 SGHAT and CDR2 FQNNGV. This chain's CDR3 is CASSSLLSYNEQFF. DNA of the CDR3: TGTGCCAGCAGCTCACTGCTCTCCTACAATGAGCAGTTCTTC.